Presented here are 20 T cell receptor beta chains from one specimen sequenced in a study of post-analysis software for immune sequencing data. Findings and limits, study-wide: A few TRBV segments were significantly more frequent in patients than in controls. TRBV5-6, TRBV5-1 and TRBV20-1 were among these segments.

Their target antigens are unknown. Every TCR beta cDNA library bore unique molecular identifiers. TCRdb fed the PCR reads into MiXCR, producing one record per CDR3 protein. The sample holds 380,000 or so distinct CDR3 sequences, less than 40% seen once. Sequences were obtained from blood. Source of these receptors: a girl between 5 and 17 years old with multiple sclerosis.

This chain uses TRBV10-3 with TRBJ1-5; TRBD1 might be the D (6 bases). The CDR3 is made up of 13 amino acids. CDR1 is ENHRY, CDR2 SYGVKD, per germline. The germline V and J ends were trimmed by 6 bases and 6 bases, with 12 bases remaining between them. The CDR3 spells CAIREQGGQPQHF. In DNA form, the CDR3 reads TGTGCCATCAGGGAACAGGGCGGTCAGCCCCAGCATTTT.

This clonotype was recorded a few times. The CDR3 bases are TGTGCCAGCAGCCTACTAGGACAGGGAAATCAGCCCCAGCATTTT. This encodes CASSLLGQGNQPQHF. V and J are TRBV7-4 and TRBJ1-5; 8 positions match TRBD1. CDR1 is SGHVT, CDR2 SQSDAQ, per germline. The ends lost 5 bases at V and 4 bases at J; junction bases unmatched: 7. The CDR3 totals 15 residues.

This clonotype appeared once. Here the CDR3 reads CASSLAGGQGAITEAFF. The CDR3 nucleotides read TGCGCCAGCAGCTTGGCCGGGGGACAGGGGGCTATCACTGAAGCTTTCTTT. The rearrangement uses TRBV5-1 and TRBJ1-1; TRBD1 matches at 12 bases. The length of the CDR3 is 17 residues. CDR1 is SGHRS, CDR2 YFSETQ, per germline. The J segment lost 4 bases and the V segment lost 0 bases, leaving 7 bases of the junction unmatched. Supplemented by reference TRBV5-1 and TRBJ1-1, the full variable domain reads KAGVTQTPRYLIKTRGQQVTLSCSPISGHRSVSWYQQTPGQGLQFLFEYFSETQRNKGNFPGRFSGRQFSNSRSEMNVSTLELGDSALYLCASSLAGGQGAITEAFFGQGTRLTVV.

DNA of the CDR3: TGTGCCAGCAGTTACTCAGGACCCAACCTCTACAATGAGCAGTTCTTC. This sequence encodes CASSYSGPNLYNEQFF. The chain is built from TRBV6-6 and TRBJ2-1; D gene uncertain. CDR1 is MNHNY and CDR2 is SVGAGI in the germline V gene (reference sequence). The CDR3 totals 16 residues. The germline V and J ends were trimmed by 0 bases and 3 bases, with 12 bases remaining between them.

The table lists this clonotype with a few counts. The V and J genes are TRBV29-1 and TRBJ1-1, with 8 bases fitting TRBD1. The V gene's germline CDR1 is SQVTM and CDR2 ANQGSEA. J lost 0 bases, V lost 6 bases, and 3 bases had no gene match. CDR3 length equals 13 residues. CDR3 residues: CSVQGALNTEAFF. CDR3 bases: TGCAGCGTCCAGGGGGCACTGAACACTGAAGCTTTCTTT. Looking up the rest from reference TRBV29-1 and TRBJ1-1 gives the full variable domain: SAVISQKPSRDICQRGTSLTIQCQVDSQVTMMFWYRQQPGQSLTLIATANQGSEATYESGFVIDKFPISRPNLTFSTLTVSNMSPEDSSIYLCSVQGALNTEAFFGQGTRLTVV.

The genes are TRBV6-5 and TRBJ2-1, with D perhaps TRBD1 (6 bases). From germline, CDR1 is MNHEY and CDR2 SVGAGI. V shed 5 bases and J shed 4 bases, with 15 bases lying between them. The CDR3 spans 15 residues. DNA for the CDR3: TGTGCCAGCAGTCCACCACAGGGCCCGTACAATGAGCAGTTCTTC. As protein: CASSPPQGPYNEQFF.

This clonotype was seen only a few times. The V gene is TRBV12-3 or TRBV12-4, the J gene TRBJ1-2; 8 bases agree with TRBD1. CDR3 length: 13 residues. With 6 bases clipped from V and 5 bases from J, the junction kept 5 bases outside the gene matches. The CDR3 DNA sequence: TGTGCCAGCAGACCAACAGGGGGTTATGGCTACACCTTC. Protein product: CASRPTGGYGYTF.

The rearrangement uses TRBV25-1 and TRBJ1-1, with unresolved D. Germline loops: CDR1 MGHDK, CDR2 SYGVNS. The CDR3 contains 17 residues. V was cut by 5 bases and J by 1 base, with 20 bases left in between. CDR3: CASSTRPLESANTEAFF. In nucleotides, the CDR3 is TGTGCCAGCAGTACCCGCCCCCTTGAAAGCGCGAACACTGAAGCTTTCTTT.

V gene TRBV12-3 or TRBV12-4 combines with J gene TRBJ2-5; D is undetermined. The J call may be in error: the DNA end matches TRBJ2-7 better. CDR3 length equals 12 residues. CDR3 sequence reads: CASSLVHSEQYF. CDR3 nucleotide sequence: TGTGCCAGCAGTTTAGTACACTCCGAGCAGTACTTC.

The rearrangement uses TRBV29-1 and TRBJ2-5, with 8 bases identical to TRBD1. The J call may be faulty, since TRBJ2-7 better matches the DNA end. In germline, CDR1 is SQVTM, CDR2 ANQGSEA. This CDR3 is built from 14 residues. In DNA form, the CDR3 reads TGCAGCGTTGAAGGGCAGGGGGCTCGATACGAGCAGTACTTC. This codes for CSVEGQGARYEQYF.

The V gene is TRBV7-3, the J gene TRBJ2-1; 8 nucleotides agree with TRBD2. Trimming at V came to 1 base and at J to 6 bases, leaving 5 bases not matched to a gene. The CDR3 covers 15 residues. Germline CDR1 SGHTA, CDR2 FQGTGA. This chain's CDR3 is CASSLSGGTGNEQFF. CDR3 DNA sequence: TGTGCCAGCAGCTTAAGCGGGGGGACGGGCAATGAGCAGTTCTTC.

This clonotype came up many times. The J gene is TRBJ1-2, the V gene TRBV29-1; 7 positions agree with TRBD1. This CDR3 region has 15 residues. Germline V gives CDR1 SQVTM, CDR2 ANQGSEA. J lost 4 bases, V lost 8 bases, and 16 bases had no gene match. The CDR3 bases are TGCAGCTCCGATAGAAGGGACAGTCGTTCCTATGGCTACACCTTC. This codes for CSSDRRDSRSYGYTF.

This chain connects TRBV9 to TRBJ1-1; no firm D call. This CDR3 contains 13 residues. Per germline, CDR1 SGDLS and CDR2 YYNGEE. With 2 bases removed from V and 3 bases from J, the gap between germline ends came to 8 bases. CDR3 protein: CASSVSLDTEAFF. CDR3 coding DNA: TGTGCCAGCAGCGTCTCCCTGGACACTGAAGCTTTCTTT.

V is TRBV29-1 and J is TRBJ2-1; D is uncertain. Deletions cut 7 bases from V and 0 bases from J, with 13 bases between. CDR3 length equals 14 residues. The germline CDR1 and CDR2 sequences are SQVTM and ANQGSEA. DNA for the CDR3: TGCAGCGCCAAGGGCGAGAACTCCTACAATGAGCAGTTCTTC. It encodes CSAKGENSYNEQFF.

V is TRBV5-4 and J is TRBJ2-2; D might be TRBD1 or TRBD2, each matching 5 bases. Trimming removed 3 bases from V and 0 bases from J, with 12 bases in between. This CDR3 is 16 amino acids long. Germline V gene sequence: CDR1 SGHNT, CDR2 YYREEE (reference sequence). The CDR3 here is CASSYVGVTNTGELFF. The CDR3 DNA is TGTGCCAGCAGCTATGTGGGGGTAACGAACACCGGGGAGCTGTTTTTT. Based on the CDR3 plus reference TRBV5-4 and TRBJ2-2, the full variable domain is ETGVTQSPTHLIKTRGQQVTLRCSSQSGHNTVSWYQQALGQGPQFIFQYYREEENGRGNFPPRFSGLQFPNYSSELNVNALELDDSALYLCASSYVGVTNTGELFFGEGSRLTVL.

This clonotype was recorded a few times. This rearrangement joins TRBV7-9 to TRBJ2-7; D possibly corresponds to TRBD1 (5 bases). The germline CDR1 and CDR2 sequences are SEHNR and FQNEAQ (reference sequence). The CDR3 has 13 amino acids. Trimming shortened V by 5 bases and J by 0 bases, and 8 bases separated the two germline ends. The chain's CDR3 is CASSVGPSYEQYF. CDR3 nucleotides: TGTGCCAGCAGCGTGGGGCCCTCCTACGAGCAGTACTTC.

This chain connects TRBV12-3 or TRBV12-4 to TRBJ2-1; TRBD1 or TRBD2 may be the D gene (5 bases each). V was shortened by 1 base and J by 8 bases, with 9 bases between the two germline ends. There are 13 residues in the CDR3. CDR3 nucleotides: TGTGCCAGCAGTTTAGAAGGGGACCATGAGCAGTTCTTC. Its protein is CASSLEGDHEQFF.

This clonotype was found a few times. The chain uses TRBV20-1 and TRBJ2-4, with 7 bases aligning to TRBD1. With V trimmed by 6 bases and J by 6 bases, 20 bases remained unmatched. Germline V gene data show CDR1 as DFQATT and CDR2 as SNEGSKA (reference sequence). The CDR3 covers 17 residues. As DNA, the CDR3 is TGCAGTGCCCTGAGAGGGGGCCTAGGGATGGGCACAAACATTCAGTACTTC. Its translation is CSALRGGLGMGTNIQYF.

The chain uses TRBV7-2 and TRBJ2-7; no definite D call. Trimming removed 1 base at V and 7 bases at J, with 11 bases between. Germline-derived CDR1 and CDR2 are SGHTA and FQGNSA. The CDR3 runs to 13 residues. CDR3 region: CASSLVGSREQYF. The CDR3 DNA sequence: TGTGCCAGCAGCTTAGTTGGCAGTAGGGAGCAGTACTTC.

This clonotype has only a few counts. The chain has TRBV4-1 and TRBJ2-6; D tentatively reads TRBD1 or TRBD2 (5 bases each). V was trimmed by 1 base and J by 0 bases, leaving 10 bases between them. Per germline, CDR1 MGHRA and CDR2 YSYEKL. The CDR3 is 17 amino acids. The CDR3: CASSQGDGGSGANVLTF. CDR3 DNA sequence: TGCGCCAGCAGCCAAGGGGATGGGGGCTCTGGGGCCAACGTCCTGACTTTC.